Following are 23 T cell receptor beta chains from one sample sequenced in a study of blood T cell repertoires in COVID-19. Sequencing was performed with immunoSEQ multiplex PCR; in TCRdb, only in-frame clones are kept and a portion is missing. The data contain about 260,000 clones, more than 90% of them singletons. Sequenced: peripheral blood. The receptors come from a person aged 18-35 years with COVID-19, enrolled during active disease.

The gene calls are TRBV7-2 and TRBJ2-7; 7 nucleotides agree with TRBD1. With 1 base clipped from V and 4 bases from J, the junction kept 4 bases outside the gene matches. This CDR3 has 14 amino acids. Germline V gene lookup returns CDR1 SGHTA and CDR2 FQGNSA. CDR3 residues: CASSLEGAGYEQYF. As DNA, the CDR3 is TGTGCCAGCAGCTTAGAGGGGGCCGGATACGAGCAGTACTTC.

About this clone itself: Other DNA sequences in this specimen translate into the identical CDR3. The chain carries TRBV7-8 and TRBJ2-3; D is unresolved. Trimming stripped 1 base from V and 6 bases from J, with 8 bases between. Germline V CDR1 and CDR2: SGHVS, FQNEAQ. The CDR3 runs 13 residues. In nucleotides, the CDR3 is TGTGCCAGCAGCTTAGGATTACGGGATACGCAGTATTTT. Its protein is CASSLGLRDTQYF.

The V gene is TRBV7-9, the J gene TRBJ2-5, with a weak D call TRBD2 (7 bases). This CDR3 has 16 residues. CDR1 is SEHNR, CDR2 FQNEAQ, per germline (reference sequence). V lost 5 bases to trimming and J lost 0 bases, with 16 bases between them. The CDR3 sequence: CASSPPLGGHQETQYF. The DNA for the CDR3 is TGTGCCAGCAGCCCCCCTCTGGGGGGGCACCAAGAGACCCAGTACTTC. The full variable domain, its missing parts supplied by reference TRBV7-9 and TRBJ2-5, is DTGVSQNPRHKITKRGQNVTFRCDPISEHNRLYWYRQTLGQGPEFLTYFQNEAQLEKSRLLSDRFSAERPKGSFSTLEIQRTEQGDSAMYLCASSPPLGGHQETQYFGPGTRLLVL.

This clone was detected only a few times. This chain connects TRBV6-5 to TRBJ1-5; D possibly corresponds to TRBD1 (6 bases). Germline V gene data show CDR1 as MNHEY and CDR2 as SVGAGI. V shed 6 bases and J shed 7 bases, with 13 bases lying between them. CDR3 length: 13 amino acids. The CDR3 protein is CASRIQGGQPQHF. Written as DNA, the CDR3 is TGTGCCAGCAGGATACAGGGAGGGCAGCCCCAGCATTTT.

The chain joins TRBV27 to TRBJ2-3; a possible D gene is TRBD1 (6 bases). The germline V and J ends were trimmed by 4 bases and 2 bases, with 10 bases remaining between them. CDR3 length: 14 residues. Per germline, CDR1 MNHEY and CDR2 SMNVEV (reference sequence). The DNA for the CDR3 is TGTGCCAGCAGTTACCAGGGGCACACAGATACGCAGTATTTT. Translating gives CASSYQGHTDTQYF.

V gene TRBV28 combines with J gene TRBJ2-2; 8 bases are a match to TRBD1. V lost 5 bases and J lost 7; bases outside the gene matches: 6. The V gene's germline CDR1 is MDHEN and CDR2 SYDVKM. The CDR3 covers 14 residues. CDR3 in DNA: TGTGCCAGCAGTACAGGGACAGGACTCGGGGAGCTGTTTTTT. Protein product: CASSTGTGLGELFF.

Details on this clone: Germline is not matched at one junction end, which may reflect a read error. The CDR3 loop is CASSLGPRSGGELFF. The CDR3 nucleotides are TGCGCCAGCAGTTTGGGCCCCCGGAGCGGCGGGGAGCTGTTTTTT. This rearrangement joins TRBV5-1 to TRBJ2-2; D perhaps matches TRBD2 (5 bases). This CDR3 has 15 amino acids. Looked up from germline, CDR1 is SGHRS and CDR2 is YFSETQ.

The chain links TRBV7-3 to TRBJ2-3; maybe TRBD2 (5 bases). Germline CDR1 SGHTA, CDR2 FQGTGA. The germline V and J ends were trimmed by 4 bases and 1 base, with 18 bases remaining between them. The length of the CDR3 is 17 residues. The CDR3 here is CASSSGRRGPGTDTQYF. The DNA for the CDR3 is TGTGCCAGCAGCTCCGGCCGGAGAGGGCCTGGCACAGATACGCAGTATTTT.

The V gene is TRBV7-2, the J gene TRBJ2-5; no definite D call. Per germline, CDR1 SGHTA and CDR2 FQGNSA. The germline V and J ends were trimmed by 5 bases and 2 bases, with 18 bases remaining between them. The CDR3 has 16 amino acids. In DNA, the CDR3 is TGTGCCAGCAGCGAAGGAGACCCAAATAGTCAAGAGACCCAGTACTTC. Encoded protein: CASSEGDPNSQETQYF. Looking up the rest from reference TRBV7-2 and TRBJ2-5 gives the full variable domain: GAGVSQSPSNKVTEKGKDVELRCDPISGHTALYWYRQSLGQGLEFLIYFQGNSAPDKSGLPSDRFSAERTGGSVSTLTIQRTQQEDSAVYLCASSEGDPNSQETQYFGPGTRLLVL.

J is TRBJ2-7 and V is TRBV7-2; D possibly corresponds to TRBD2 (5 bases). The CDR3 loop spans 15 amino acids. Germline loops: CDR1 SGHTA, CDR2 FQGNSA. Trimming pared 5 bases from V and 7 bases from J, leaving 21 bases between. The CDR3 DNA follows: TGTGCCAGCAGCCCGCGCGGGCTCCCTCCTAGGGAGCAGTACTTC. Amino acid sequence: CASSPRGLPPREQYF. The whole variable domain, remainder taken from reference TRBV7-2 and TRBJ2-7, is GAGVSQSPSNKVTEKGKDVELRCDPISGHTALYWYRQSLGQGLEFLIYFQGNSAPDKSGLPSDRFSAERTGGSVSTLTIQRTQQEDSAVYLCASSPRGLPPREQYFGPGTRLTVT.

This clone was recorded only once. Here the CDR3 reads CASSPTGTVNEKLFF. The CDR3 DNA reads TGTGCCAGCAGTCCTACTGGGACAGTTAATGAAAAACTGTTTTTT. The V gene is TRBV7-9, the J gene TRBJ1-4; 7 bases align to TRBD1. CDR1 and CDR2 from the germline V gene are SEHNR and FQNEAQ (reference sequence). This CDR3 has 15 amino acids. The trim removed 6 bases at V and 4 bases at J, leaving 8 bases unmatched.

This chain connects TRBV19 to TRBJ2-2; 9 nucleotides align to TRBD1. From germline, CDR1 is LNHDA and CDR2 SQIVND (reference sequence). Losses at the gene ends were 2 bases for V and 4 bases for J; bases not matched to a gene: 5. The CDR3 has 16 residues. CDR3 amino acids: CASSIKQGAGTGELFF. The CDR3 nucleotides are TGTGCCAGTAGTATAAAACAGGGGGCGGGCACCGGGGAGCTGTTTTTT.

This chain's CDR3 is CAGFGGGRAFF. As DNA, the CDR3 is TGTGCCGGTTTTGGGGGGGGTCGAGCTTTCTTT. The chain uses TRBV30 and TRBJ1-1; D perhaps matches TRBD1 (5 bases). Trimming shortened V by 8 bases and J by 10 bases, and 17 bases separated the two germline ends. The CDR3 has 11 amino acids. Germline assignment: CDR1 GTSNPN and CDR2 SVGIG (reference sequence). The whole variable domain, remainder taken from reference TRBV30 and TRBJ1-1, is SQTIHQWPATLVQPVGSPLSLECTVEGTSNPNLYWYRQAAGRGLQLLFYSVGIGQISSEVPQNLSASRPQDRQFILSSKKLLLSDSGFYLCAGFGGGRAFFGQGTRLTVV.

This rearrangement joins TRBV19 to TRBJ2-1; D unclear. V shed 2 bases and J shed 8 bases, with 10 bases lying between them. Germline V gene data show CDR1 as LNHDA and CDR2 as SQIVND (reference sequence). The CDR3 totals 13 residues. The CDR3 is CASSISWADEQFF. The CDR3 DNA follows: TGTGCCAGTAGTATATCCTGGGCCGATGAGCAGTTCTTC.

This rearrangement joins TRBV7-2 to TRBJ2-3, with 7 bases matching TRBD2. With V trimmed by 8 bases and J by 4 bases, 12 bases remained unmatched. The CDR3 consists of 15 residues. CDR1 is SGHTA and CDR2 is FQGNSA in the germline V gene. CDR3 bases: TGTGCCAGCCACAGCGGAGTAGCGGGTGCAGATACGCAGTATTTT. Amino acids: CASHSGVAGADTQYF. Full variable domain (outside the CDR3, taken from reference TRBV7-2 and TRBJ2-3): GAGVSQSPSNKVTEKGKDVELRCDPISGHTALYWYRQSLGQGLEFLIYFQGNSAPDKSGLPSDRFSAERTGGSVSTLTIQRTQQEDSAVYLCASHSGVAGADTQYFGPGTRLTVL.

The J gene is TRBJ1-2, the V gene TRBV4-1; tentatively, D is TRBD1 (5 bases). V was clipped by 1 base and J by 5 bases, with 14 bases between them. Germline V CDR1 and CDR2: MGHRA, YSYEKL. The CDR3 spans 15 residues. The DNA of the CDR3 is TGCGCCAGCAGCCAAGTCCCACAGGTACCTTATGGCTACACCTTC. Its translation: CASSQVPQVPYGYTF.

The CDR3 DNA sequence: TGTGCCAGTGCCCAGGGGACTAGCGGGAGTCTAGCCAAAAACATTCAGTACTTC. As protein: CASAQGTSGSLAKNIQYF. J is TRBJ2-4 and V is TRBV19; the match to TRBD2 covers 14 bases. Per the germline V gene, CDR1 is LNHDA and CDR2 is SQIVND (reference sequence). V gave up 8 bases and J gave up 0 bases; unmatched junction bases: 9. The CDR3 extends over 18 amino acids.

The CDR3 bases are TGTGCCAGCAGGGACAGCCCTAACTATGGCTACACCTTC. Residues: CASRDSPNYGYTF. V and J are TRBV19 and TRBJ1-2, with 7 bases that match TRBD1. The germline CDR1 and CDR2 sequences are LNHDA and SQIVND (reference sequence). The CDR3 runs 13 residues. With 9 bases clipped from V and 0 bases from J, the junction kept 4 bases outside the gene matches.

The gene calls are TRBV4-1 and TRBJ1-1; TRBD1 matches 11 bases. The CDR3 is made up of 17 amino acids. Germline V gives CDR1 MGHRA, CDR2 YSYEKL. V lost 0 bases, J lost 5 bases, and 8 bases stayed unmatched. CDR3 residues: CASSQDSYGQGATEAFF. CDR3 bases: TGCGCCAGCAGCCAAGATAGTTACGGACAGGGGGCTACTGAAGCTTTCTTT.

The V gene is TRBV28, the J gene TRBJ2-7; TRBD2 aligns across 11 bases. CDR1 and CDR2 (germline): MDHEN, SYDVKM. CDR3 length: 18 amino acids. V was pared by 4 bases and J by 0 bases, with 11 bases of the junction left unmatched. CDR3 residues: CASSWGLTSGGSSYEQYF. The CDR3 region has the DNA TGTGCCAGCAGTTGGGGCCTAACTAGCGGGGGTAGCTCCTACGAGCAGTACTTC.

The J gene is TRBJ1-2, the V gene TRBV10-3; 9 bases agree with TRBD1. This CDR3 region has 17 residues. Germline CDR1 and CDR2: ENHRY and SYGVKD. Germline trimming cut 0 bases from V and 8 bases from J; bases unmatched to any gene: 13. CDR3 nucleotide sequence: TGTGCCATCAGTGAGTCGACTCCAGGACAGGGGAGAAGAGGCTACACCTTC. The encoded protein is CAISESTPGQGRRGYTF.

Only a few counts were recorded for this clone. CDR3 amino acids: CASSPWGGGRANYGYTF. The CDR3 nucleotides are TGTGCCAGCAGTCCCTGGGGTGGAGGGCGGGCTAACTATGGCTACACCTTC. The chain combines TRBV28 with TRBJ1-2, with D uncertain. The V end was cut by 5 bases, the J end by 0 bases, with 19 bases between. Per the germline V gene, CDR1 is MDHEN and CDR2 is SYDVKM. This CDR3 region has 17 residues.

Only one count was recorded for this clone. V is TRBV9 and J is TRBJ2-2; the D gene is possibly TRBD2 (6 bases). Deletions cut 3 bases from V and 9 bases from J, with 9 bases between. The germline V gene has CDR1 SGDLS and CDR2 YYNGEE. The CDR3 is 12 amino acids. CDR3 bases: TGTGCCAGCAGCGCGGAGGGACGGGAGCTGTTTTTT. Amino acids: CASSAEGRELFF.